This T cell receptor beta chain was retrieved from a study of cytomegalovirus exposure and HLA in healthy donors. Study results and limitations: According to a later analysis, donors in an Asian-associated ancestry cluster reportedly had fewer N-insertions than the roughly 670-donor mean. Productive status was seen about 90% or about 30% of the time for most TCR beta V segments in an earlier analysis. Later analysis revealed greater clonal expansion in HLA-associated TCR beta chains than in equally common others.

Germline CDR1 reads LGHNA; CDR2 reads YSLEER. The CDR3 has 14 residues. Trimming cost V 0 bases and J 6 bases; bases outside gene matches: 3. Only a few counts were recorded for this clone. Antigen: not known. The PCR had 60 Vbeta and 13 Jbeta primers. Sequencing was performed with immunoSEQ multiplex PCR; in TCRdb, only in-frame clones are kept and a portion is missing. Counted here are around 120,000 clones, roughly three quarters occurring once; the ten biggest clones make up around 4.5%. The TCR comes from a man under 40 in good health and CMV-seropositive. This chain uses TRBV4-3 with TRBJ2-3; 7 bases are shared with TRBD2. Specimen: PBMCs. CDR3 sequence: CASSQDLREDTQYF. CDR3 in DNA: TGCGCCAGCAGCCAAGATCTGCGGGAGGATACGCAGTATTTT.